A selection of T cell receptor beta chains follows, all from one sample in a study of blood T cell repertoires in COVID-19. Sequencing used immunoSEQ multiplex PCR; TCRdb keeps in-frame clones, though not all of them. The sample shows roughly 220,000 clones, 70% to 85% of them seen only once. The sample comprised peripheral blood. Receptors originate from a woman aged 40 to 49 who had recovered from COVID-19. Each CDR3 is given with its conserved first and last residue. A D gene is named only where the DNA matches it firmly. Clone size is not always given. Where it is, it says once, few, many or a class for expanded clones.

abundance: NA
d_gene: NA
v_gene: TRBV5-5
j_gene: TRBJ2-1
CDR3nt: TGTGCCAGACCGACGTATAATAAGGACAAGAGCTCCTACAATGAGCAGTTCTTC
CDR3aa: CARPTYNKDKSSYNEQFF

abundance: NA
d_gene: NA
v_gene: TRBV24-1
j_gene: TRBJ2-1
CDR3nt: TGTGCCACCAGTGATTTGAGCGAGAGACAGCAGTTCTTC
CDR3aa: CATSDLSERQQFF

abundance: NA
d_gene: NA
v_gene: TRBV18
j_gene: TRBJ1-1
CDR3nt: TGTGCCAGCTTTCGGGATAGGAACACTGAAGCTTTCTTT
CDR3aa: CASFRDRNTEAFF

abundance: NA
d_gene: TRBD1
v_gene: TRBV2
j_gene: TRBJ2-7
CDR3nt: TGTGCCAGCAGTGTGGACAGGAGCTACGAGCAGTACTTC
CDR3aa: CASSVDRSYEQYF

abundance: NA
d_gene: TRBD1
v_gene: TRBV5-6
j_gene: TRBJ1-2
CDR3nt: TGTGCCAGCAGCTTCACAGGGGGCAATGGCTACACCTTC
CDR3aa: CASSFTGGNGYTF

abundance: NA
d_gene: TRBD1
v_gene: TRBV19
j_gene: TRBJ1-1
CDR3nt: TGTGCCAGTAAAGCCTGGGGCAGGGGGGTTGGAGCTTTCTTT
CDR3aa: CASKAWGRGVGAFF

abundance: NA
d_gene: TRBD1
v_gene: TRBV5-5
j_gene: TRBJ1-4
CDR3nt: TGTGCCAGCAGCGTGGGACAGCAAGAAAAACTGTTTTTT
CDR3aa: CASSVGQQEKLFF

abundance: NA
d_gene: NA
v_gene: TRBV3-1/TRBV3-2
j_gene: TRBJ2-7
CDR3nt: TGTGCCAGCAGCCAAGTCCGAACTATCTCCATCGAGCAGTACTTC
CDR3aa: CASSQVRTISIEQYF

abundance: NA
d_gene: TRBD1
v_gene: TRBV19
j_gene: TRBJ2-7
CDR3nt: TGTGCCAGTAGTCACTCGGGGACAGGGGTCAACGAGCAGTACTTC
CDR3aa: CASSHSGTGVNEQYF

abundance: few
d_gene: NA
v_gene: TRBV7-9
j_gene: TRBJ1-5
CDR3nt: TGTGCCAGCAGCCTAACAGGACAGATCAATCAGCCCCAGCATTTT
CDR3aa: CASSLTGQINQPQHF

abundance: NA
d_gene: TRBD1
v_gene: TRBV19
j_gene: TRBJ1-2
CDR3nt: TGTGCCAGTAGTATCTTCCCCGGGACAGGGGACATCTATGGCTACACCTTC
CDR3aa: CASSIFPGTGDIYGYTF

abundance: NA
d_gene: NA
v_gene: TRBV6-2/TRBV6-3
j_gene: TRBJ2-2
CDR3nt: TGTGCCAGCAGTTTCGAGGCCTACGCCACCGGGGAGCTGTTTTTT
CDR3aa: CASSFEAYATGELFF

abundance: few
d_gene: NA
v_gene: TRBV12-3/TRBV12-4
j_gene: TRBJ1-1
CDR3nt: TGTGCCAGCGGACGGGCCGAGCGGGATGAAGCTTTCTTT
CDR3aa: CASGRAERDEAFF

abundance: once
d_gene: TRBD2
v_gene: TRBV10-1
j_gene: TRBJ2-3
CDR3nt: TGCGCCAGCAGCAAGACTAGCGGAAATACGCAGTATTTT
CDR3aa: CASSKTSGNTQYF

abundance: NA
d_gene: TRBD1
v_gene: TRBV6-5
j_gene: TRBJ1-5
CDR3nt: TGTGCCAGCAGGAGGGACAGGGTGGTTAATCAGCCCCAGCATTTT
CDR3aa: CASRRDRVVNQPQHF

abundance: NA
d_gene: TRBD1
v_gene: TRBV5-1
j_gene: TRBJ1-2
CDR3nt: TGCGCCAGCAGCTCGGGGACAGGGGGGTTAGGCTACACCTTC
CDR3aa: CASSSGTGGLGYTF

abundance: NA
d_gene: NA
v_gene: TRBV19
j_gene: TRBJ2-4
CDR3nt: TGTGCCAGTAGTACAACGGAGGCGGTAGCCAAAAACATTCAGTACTTC
CDR3aa: CASSTTEAVAKNIQYF

abundance: NA
d_gene: TRBD1
v_gene: TRBV19
j_gene: TRBJ2-7
CDR3nt: TGTGCCAGTAGTGCGACAGGGGTGAGCGTTGGCGAGCAGTACTTC
CDR3aa: CASSATGVSVGEQYF

abundance: NA
d_gene: TRBD1
v_gene: TRBV19
j_gene: TRBJ1-1
CDR3nt: TGTGCCAGTAGTCCTAGGACAGGGGCAATGAACACTGAAGCTTTCTTT
CDR3aa: CASSPRTGAMNTEAFF

abundance: NA
d_gene: NA
v_gene: TRBV5-4
j_gene: TRBJ2-1
CDR3nt: TGTGCCGCACAACGAGGGGGGGCCGTAAATGAGCAGTTCTTC
CDR3aa: CAAQRGGAVNEQFF

abundance: NA
d_gene: NA
v_gene: TRBV5-4
j_gene: TRBJ1-1
CDR3nt: TGTGCCAGCAGCGGGGGGGGCAGGGAGGACACTGAAGCTTTCTTT
CDR3aa: CASSGGGREDTEAFF

abundance: NA
d_gene: TRBD2
v_gene: TRBV11-3
j_gene: TRBJ2-2
CDR3nt: TGTGCCAGCAGCTGGGGGGGGACCGGGGAGCTGTTTTTT
CDR3aa: CASSWGGTGELFF

abundance: once
d_gene: TRBD1
v_gene: TRBV5-1
j_gene: TRBJ1-2
CDR3nt: TGCGCCAGCAGCTTTACAGGGGAGTATGGCTACACCTTC
CDR3aa: CASSFTGEYGYTF

abundance: NA
d_gene: NA
v_gene: TRBV11-3
j_gene: TRBJ2-7
CDR3nt: TGTGCCAGCAGCTTAGTGGCAGGGGTGCCCTACGAGCAGTACTTC
CDR3aa: CASSLVAGVPYEQYF

abundance: NA
d_gene: TRBD1
v_gene: TRBV7-3
j_gene: TRBJ2-7
CDR3nt: TGTGCCAGCAGCTTTGGTGAGGGGGCCGAGCAGTACTTC
CDR3aa: CASSFGEGAEQYF

abundance: NA
d_gene: TRBD1
v_gene: TRBV27
j_gene: TRBJ1-6
CDR3nt: TGTGCCAGCAACCGGGGACAGGGTTCTTATAATTCACCCCTCCACTTT
CDR3aa: CASNRGQGSYNSPLHF

abundance: once
d_gene: NA
v_gene: TRBV4-3
j_gene: TRBJ1-2
CDR3nt: TGCGCCAGCAGCCAAGATGGAACAGGGCGTAGCTATGGCTACACCTTC
CDR3aa: CASSQDGTGRSYGYTF

abundance: NA
d_gene: NA
v_gene: TRBV12-2
j_gene: TRBJ1-2
CDR3nt: TGTGCAAGTCGCTTATATCCAGGGTGCAACTATGGCTACACCTTC
CDR3aa: CASRLYPGCNYGYTF

abundance: NA
d_gene: NA
v_gene: TRBV27
j_gene: TRBJ1-4
CDR3nt: TGTGCCAGCAGTCCGCGGCCCAGCGGAAATGAAAAACTGTTTTTT
CDR3aa: CASSPRPSGNEKLFF

abundance: once
d_gene: TRBD1
v_gene: TRBV6-5
j_gene: TRBJ1-6
CDR3nt: TGTGCCAGCAGAAAGACAGGGGAAGCATCACCCCTCCACTTT
CDR3aa: CASRKTGEASPLHF

abundance: NA
d_gene: NA
v_gene: TRBV18
j_gene: TRBJ1-3
CDR3nt: TGTGCCAGCTCGCGCGATCTTACCTCTGGAAACACCATATATTTT
CDR3aa: CASSRDLTSGNTIYF

abundance: NA
d_gene: TRBD2
v_gene: TRBV5-1
j_gene: TRBJ2-3
CDR3nt: TGCGCCAGCAGCGGCGGGACTAGCGGGGGTACGCAGTATTTT
CDR3aa: CASSGGTSGGTQYF

abundance: NA
d_gene: TRBD1
v_gene: TRBV3-1/TRBV3-2
j_gene: TRBJ1-1
CDR3nt: TGTGCCAGCAGCCACGGAGACAGGGGGGAAGCTTTCTTT
CDR3aa: CASSHGDRGEAFF

abundance: NA
d_gene: NA
v_gene: TRBV2
j_gene: TRBJ2-1
CDR3nt: TGTGCCAGTAAAGGGACAAGCCCGGAGTTCTTC
CDR3aa: CASKGTSPEFF

abundance: NA
d_gene: NA
v_gene: TRBV20-1
j_gene: TRBJ1-2
CDR3nt: TGCAGCGCTAGTTCCCTTCTAAGATCCTCTGGCTATGGCTACACCTTC
CDR3aa: CSASSLLRSSGYGYTF

abundance: NA
d_gene: NA
v_gene: TRBV5-6
j_gene: TRBJ2-1
CDR3nt: TGTGCCACCAACTCCCAGGAAAATGAGCAGTTCTTC
CDR3aa: CATNSQENEQFF

abundance: NA
d_gene: NA
v_gene: TRBV7-2
j_gene: TRBJ2-3
CDR3nt: TGTGCCAGCAGCTTAGGTGCGAGCACAGATACGCAGTATTTT
CDR3aa: CASSLGASTDTQYF

abundance: NA
d_gene: NA
v_gene: TRBV11-2
j_gene: TRBJ1-1
CDR3nt: TGTGCCAGCAGCTCGGGTGTCACTGAAGCTTTCTTT
CDR3aa: CASSSGVTEAFF

abundance: NA
d_gene: TRBD1
v_gene: TRBV10-3
j_gene: TRBJ1-1
CDR3nt: TGTGCCATCAGTTCTAGGACAGGGGTAACTGAAGCTTTCTTT
CDR3aa: CAISSRTGVTEAFF

abundance: NA
d_gene: NA
v_gene: TRBV18
j_gene: TRBJ2-1
CDR3nt: TGTGCCAGCTCACCCCTAGACAGTGATGAGCAGTTCTTC
CDR3aa: CASSPLDSDEQFF

abundance: NA
d_gene: NA
v_gene: TRBV4-3
j_gene: TRBJ2-7
CDR3nt: TGCGCCAGCAGCCAAGATCTGGCGGGGGCAACCTACGAGCAGTACTTC
CDR3aa: CASSQDLAGATYEQYF

abundance: NA
d_gene: NA
v_gene: TRBV6-2/TRBV6-3
j_gene: TRBJ1-1
CDR3nt: TGTGCCAGCAGTCCGACATCGAACACTGAAGCTTTCTTT
CDR3aa: CASSPTSNTEAFF

abundance: NA
d_gene: NA
v_gene: TRBV13
j_gene: TRBJ2-1
CDR3nt: TGTGCCAGCAGCTTAGGTTCGGGGTCCGGCAATGAGCAGTTCTTC
CDR3aa: CASSLGSGSGNEQFF

abundance: NA
d_gene: NA
v_gene: TRBV9
j_gene: TRBJ1-1
CDR3nt: TGTGCCAGCAGCGTCCAGACAGCTAACACTGAAGCTTTCTTT
CDR3aa: CASSVQTANTEAFF

abundance: NA
d_gene: TRBD1
v_gene: TRBV6-4
j_gene: TRBJ1-5
CDR3nt: TGTGCCAGCAGTGAACAGGGGGATCAGCCCCAGCATTTT
CDR3aa: CASSEQGDQPQHF

abundance: NA
d_gene: NA
v_gene: TRBV18
j_gene: TRBJ2-2
CDR3nt: TGTGCCAGCTCACCGACTCGGGAGAACACCGGGGAGCTGTTTTTT
CDR3aa: CASSPTRENTGELFF

abundance: NA
d_gene: NA
v_gene: TRBV6-5
j_gene: TRBJ2-1
CDR3nt: TGTGCCAGCAGTCCCGACGACAATGGTGAGCAGTTCTTC
CDR3aa: CASSPDDNGEQFF

abundance: NA
d_gene: NA
v_gene: TRBV9
j_gene: TRBJ1-2
CDR3nt: TGTGCCAGCAGCGTAGCGGTCCGAGGGGGCTATGGCTACACCTTC
CDR3aa: CASSVAVRGGYGYTF

abundance: NA
d_gene: NA
v_gene: TRBV7-9
j_gene: TRBJ1-6
CDR3nt: TGTGCCAGCAGCCCACTGGGGCAGGTTGGGTCACCCCTCCACTTT
CDR3aa: CASSPLGQVGSPLHF

abundance: NA
d_gene: TRBD2
v_gene: TRBV7-2
j_gene: TRBJ2-7
CDR3nt: TGTGCCAGCAGCTCCTCCGCCAGCGGGGGACCCTACGAGCAGTACTTC
CDR3aa: CASSSSASGGPYEQYF

abundance: NA
d_gene: NA
v_gene: TRBV4-3
j_gene: TRBJ2-3
CDR3nt: TGCGCCAGCAGTGAGACAGGATATAGCACAGATACGCAGTATTTT
CDR3aa: CASSETGYSTDTQYF

abundance: NA
d_gene: NA
v_gene: TRBV20-1
j_gene: TRBJ2-3
CDR3nt: TGCAGTGCTAGTCCACTTAACAGGACAGATACGCAGTATTTT
CDR3aa: CSASPLNRTDTQYF

abundance: NA
d_gene: TRBD1
v_gene: TRBV6-5
j_gene: TRBJ1-4
CDR3nt: TGTGCCAGCAGTTCAAGAGGGACAGGGGACAATGAAAAACTGTTTTTT
CDR3aa: CASSSRGTGDNEKLFF